The entry that follows covers one T cell receptor beta chain sequence. Its antigen is still unknown. Via MiXCR, TCRdb re-called the reads, giving one row per CDR3 protein. The repertoire holds about 89,000 distinct CDR3 sequences, with about 29% as singletons. The germline CDR1 and CDR2 sequences are MGHRA and YSYEKL. The CDR3 runs 16 residues. The V end was cut by 4 bases, the J end by 4 bases, with 17 bases between. The sample is drawn from a study of T cell repertoires in cytomegalovirus infection. About the study: Selected CMV epitopes included recently identified HLA-C-restricted ones as well as well-studied HLA-B-restricted ones.

Sample: CD8+ T cells from cultured PBMCs, taken from culture after CMV antigen stimulation. The chain recombines TRBV4-1 with TRBJ2-1, with D possibly called TRBD1 or TRBD2 (5 bases each). The receptor was isolated from a human donor in good health (CMV status not recorded). Some clones in this sample may be carry-over from other donors' samples. This CDR3 is CASSPQEDTYYNEQFF. The CDR3 DNA is TGCGCCAGCAGCCCGCAGGAGGACACTTATTACAATGAGCAGTTCTTC.